Listed below are T cell receptor beta chains from one sample, sequenced in a study of T-cell reconstitution after alpha-beta-depleted transplantation in children. TCRdb reprocessed the PCR reads via MiXCR and lists one record per CDR3 protein. The sample shows some 290,000 distinct CDR3 sequences, roughly 21% of them seen only once. Sequencing was performed on PBMCs, mostly from graft donor cells, taken 180 days after TCRalphabeta/CD19-depleted stem cell transplant. The receptors were sampled from a male patient under 18 who had a stem cell transplant for acute lymphoblastic leukemia, so the T cells may come from the graft donor. Both conserved end residues are part of each CDR3. The order of the fields is CDR3 protein, CDR3 DNA, J gene, D gene, clone size, V gene. D genes are given only for firm matches. Clone size, where shown, is once, few, many, or a class for clones that have expanded.

CDR3: CAISLSGRAGETQYF; DNA: TGTGCCATCAGTCTTAGCGGGAGGGCGGGAGAGACCCAGTACTTC; J: TRBJ2-5; D: TRBD2; size: -; V: TRBV10-3
CDR3: CASSPSSGLTYEQYF; DNA: TGTGCCAGCAGCCCCTCCAGCGGTCTGACCTACGAGCAGTACTTC; J: TRBJ2-7; D: -; size: -; V: TRBV7-3
CDR3: CASSYGLALTYEQYF; DNA: TGTGCCAGCAGCTACGGACTAGCGCTTACCTACGAGCAGTACTTC; J: TRBJ2-7; D: TRBD2; size: -; V: TRBV7-9
CDR3: CASRGSGSQETQYF; DNA: TGCGCCAGCAGGGGTAGCGGGAGTCAAGAGACCCAGTACTTC; J: TRBJ2-5; D: TRBD2; size: -; V: TRBV5-1
CDR3: CASSNYRDSFSPSRYEQYF; DNA: TGTGCCAGCAGCAACTATCGGGACAGTTTTTCCCCTAGTCGCTACGAGCAGTACTTC; J: TRBJ2-7; D: -; size: -; V: TRBV21-1
CDR3: CASSLRASPSSYNEQFF; DNA: TGTGCCAGCAGCTTAAGGGCTAGCCCGAGCTCCTACAATGAGCAGTTCTTC; J: TRBJ2-1; D: -; size: few; V: TRBV7-3
CDR3: CASSVGSSNQPQHF; DNA: TGTGCCAGCAGCGTCGGGAGTAGCAATCAGCCCCAGCATTTT; J: TRBJ1-5; D: -; size: -; V: TRBV9
CDR3: CASSLATGAGPGSYF; DNA: TGCGCCAGCAGCTTGGCCACGGGAGCGGGTCCAGGTTCGTATTTT; J: TRBJ2-3; D: -; size: -; V: TRBV5-1
CDR3: CAISETGTGISYEQYF; DNA: TGTGCCATCAGTGAGACCGGGACAGGGATCTCCTACGAGCAGTACTTC; J: TRBJ2-7; D: TRBD1; size: few; V: TRBV10-3
CDR3: CASSSGLAGVAEQFF; DNA: TGCGCCAGCAGCTCGGGACTAGCGGGAGTGGCTGAGCAGTTCTTC; J: TRBJ2-1; D: TRBD2; size: -; V: TRBV5-1
CDR3: CSSSSTGGRKNYGYTF; DNA: TGTTCCAGCAGCTCGACAGGGGGTAGGAAGAACTATGGCTACACCTTC; J: TRBJ1-2; D: TRBD1; size: -; V: TRBV7-2
CDR3: CASSPRFKAGRETQYF; DNA: TGTGCCAGCTCACCACGATTTAAGGCGGGTCGAGAGACCCAGTACTTC; J: TRBJ2-5; D: -; size: -; V: TRBV18
CDR3: CSVEEGGGENEQFF; DNA: TGCAGCGTTGAAGAAGGGGGGGGAGAAAATGAGCAGTTCTTC; J: TRBJ2-1; D: -; size: -; V: TRBV29-1
CDR3: CASSVYAGEGNEQFF; DNA: TGTGCCAGCAGCGTATATGCGGGGGAGGGTAATGAGCAGTTCTTC; J: TRBJ2-1; D: TRBD2; size: -; V: TRBV9
CDR3: CASSVMWGRQETQYF; DNA: TGTGCCAGCAGCGTTATGTGGGGGCGTCAAGAGACCCAGTACTTC; J: TRBJ2-5; D: -; size: few; V: TRBV9
CDR3: CSVRTRLTYEQYF; DNA: TGCAGCGTACGGACTAGACTAACCTACGAGCAGTACTTC; J: TRBJ2-7; D: TRBD2; size: -; V: TRBV29-1
CDR3: CASSQAPGLAGVSDTQYF; DNA: TGCGCCAGCAGCCAAGCCCCCGGCCTAGCGGGAGTTTCAGATACGCAGTATTTT; J: TRBJ2-3; D: TRBD2; size: -; V: TRBV4-1
CDR3: CASSEGKTSGRFNEQFF; DNA: TGTGCCAGCAGTGAGGGAAAGACTAGCGGGAGATTCAATGAGCAGTTCTTC; J: TRBJ2-1; D: TRBD2; size: few; V: TRBV9
CDR3: CASSLEQGRIYNEQFF; DNA: TGCGCCAGCAGCTTGGAGCAGGGGAGAATCTACAATGAGCAGTTCTTC; J: TRBJ2-1; D: -; size: -; V: TRBV5-1
CDR3: CASSLVGTGGGVSGNTIYF; DNA: TGCGCCAGCAGCTTGGTCGGGACAGGGGGAGGTGTGTCTGGAAACACCATATATTTT; J: TRBJ1-3; D: TRBD1; size: -; V: TRBV5-1
CDR3: CASSQLEQQETQYF; DNA: TGTGCCAGCAGCCAACTTGAACAGCAAGAGACCCAGTACTTC; J: TRBJ2-5; D: -; size: -; V: TRBV14
CDR3: CASSRVAVAGRCDEQFF; DNA: TGTGCCAGCAGCCGCGTCGCCGTAGCGGGAAGATGCGATGAGCAGTTCTTC; J: TRBJ2-1; D: -; size: -; V: TRBV21-1
CDR3: CASSLNGQPNEKLFF; DNA: TGTGCCAGCAGCTTAAACGGACAGCCTAATGAAAAACTGTTTTTT; J: TRBJ1-4; D: -; size: -; V: TRBV7-3
CDR3: CASRGFGDTQYF; DNA: TGCGCCAGCAGGGGTTTCGGTGATACGCAGTATTTT; J: TRBJ2-3; D: -; size: -; V: TRBV5-1
CDR3: CASSFGRRSSYEQYF; DNA: TGTGCCAGCAGTTTTGGAAGAAGGAGCTCCTACGAGCAGTACTTC; J: TRBJ2-7; D: -; size: few; V: TRBV12-3/TRBV12-4
CDR3: CASSVDDVYEQFF; DNA: TGTGCCAGCAGCGTGGACGACGTCTATGAGCAGTTCTTC; J: TRBJ2-1; D: -; size: -; V: TRBV9
CDR3: CASRDRDSYGYTF; DNA: TGTGCCAGCAGGGACAGGGACAGCTATGGCTACACCTTC; J: TRBJ1-2; D: TRBD1; size: few; V: TRBV6-1
CDR3: CASSGYREDKAFF; DNA: TGTGCCAGCAGCGGCTACAGGGAAGACAAAGCTTTCTTT; J: TRBJ1-1; D: -; size: -; V: TRBV9
CDR3: CSARWPGKQLGNEQFF; DNA: TGCAGTGCGCGGTGGCCAGGGAAGCAACTGGGGAATGAGCAGTTCTTC; J: TRBJ2-1; D: -; size: -; V: TRBV20-1
CDR3: CSADPGGDAYEQYF; DNA: TGCAGTGCTGACCCCGGGGGAGACGCCTACGAGCAGTACTTC; J: TRBJ2-7; D: -; size: -; V: TRBV20-1
CDR3: CASSSPMVSEQYF; DNA: TGTGCCAGCAGTTCCCCAATGGTCAGCGAGCAGTACTTC; J: TRBJ2-7; D: -; size: many; V: TRBV28
CDR3: CFARGRLSGANVLTF; DNA: TGCTTTGCTAGAGGGCGCCTCTCTGGGGCCAACGTCCTGACTTTC; J: TRBJ2-6; D: -; size: -; V: TRBV20-1
CDR3: CASSYLSGPKRTQYF; DNA: TGTGCCAGCAGTTACCTCTCCGGGCCGAAGAGGACCCAGTACTTC; J: TRBJ2-5; D: -; size: medium-sized; V: TRBV6-5
CDR3: CASSLTGGLAGESNEQFF; DNA: TGTGCCAGCAGCTTAACGGGGGGACTAGCGGGAGAGAGCAATGAGCAGTTCTTC; J: TRBJ2-1; D: TRBD2; size: few; V: TRBV7-3
CDR3: CSASARTGGNQPQHF; DNA: TGCAGTGCTAGTGCACGGACAGGAGGCAATCAGCCCCAGCATTTT; J: TRBJ1-5; D: TRBD1; size: -; V: TRBV20-1
CDR3: CASSRGVAGGPKTEQYF; DNA: TGTGCCAGCAGCCGCGGGGTAGCGGGAGGGCCGAAGACCGAGCAGTACTTC; J: TRBJ2-7; D: TRBD2; size: many; V: TRBV12-3/TRBV12-4
CDR3: CASSFARNTQYF; DNA: TGCGCCAGCAGCTTCGCGCGGAATACGCAGTATTTT; J: TRBJ2-3; D: -; size: -; V: TRBV5-1
CDR3: CASSRPGQRNSPLHF; DNA: TGCGCCAGCAGCCGCCCGGGACAGAGAAATTCACCCCTCCACTTT; J: TRBJ1-6; D: TRBD1; size: -; V: TRBV5-1
CDR3: CASRFGQGNSYEQYF; DNA: TGTGCCAGCCGTTTCGGACAGGGGAATTCATACGAGCAGTACTTC; J: TRBJ2-7; D: TRBD1; size: many; V: TRBV28
CDR3: CASSYGIGGTLSSYEQYF; DNA: TGTGCCAGCAGTTACGGTATAGGGGGCACCTTGAGCTCCTACGAGCAGTACTTC; J: TRBJ2-7; D: TRBD1; size: -; V: TRBV6-5
CDR3: CASSRRAWAQYF; DNA: TGTGCCAGCAGCCGCCGGGCCTGGGCGCAGTATTTT; J: TRBJ2-3; D: -; size: -; V: TRBV3-1
CDR3: CSARDGTEPNSNQPQHF; DNA: TGCAGTGCTAGAGATGGGACGGAACCAAATAGCAATCAGCCCCAGCATTTT; J: TRBJ1-5; D: -; size: -; V: TRBV20-1
CDR3: CATSGSGGGETQYF; DNA: TGTGCCACCAGCGGGTCAGGCGGGGGAGAGACCCAGTACTTC; J: TRBJ2-5; D: TRBD2; size: -; V: TRBV15
CDR3: CASSPRRTDEQYF; DNA: TGTGCCAGCTCACCCCGAAGGACGGACGAGCAGTACTTC; J: TRBJ2-7; D: -; size: -; V: TRBV18
CDR3: CASSFPASTDTQYF; DNA: TGCGCCAGCAGCTTTCCGGCTAGCACAGATACGCAGTATTTT; J: TRBJ2-3; D: -; size: -; V: TRBV5-1
CDR3: CASSILGLAGPGTF; DNA: TGTGCCAGTAGTATTCTCGGACTAGCGGGACCAGGTACCTTC; J: TRBJ2-1; D: TRBD2; size: -; V: TRBV19
CDR3: CASSLRLAGYTDTQYF; DNA: TGTGCCAGCAGTTTAAGGCTAGCGGGATACACAGATACGCAGTATTTT; J: TRBJ2-3; D: TRBD2; size: -; V: TRBV12-3/TRBV12-4
CDR3: CASSQPPGGRETQYF; DNA: TGCGCCAGCAGCCAACCCCCCGGGGGCCGGGAGACCCAGTACTTC; J: TRBJ2-5; D: -; size: few; V: TRBV4-1
CDR3: CSATRDLGGFF; DNA: TGCAGTGCTACCCGGGACTTAGGGGGGTTCTTC; J: TRBJ2-1; D: -; size: many; V: TRBV20-1
CDR3: CASSYSISYNEQFF; DNA: TGTGCCAGCAGTTACTCGATATCCTACAATGAGCAGTTCTTC; J: TRBJ2-1; D: -; size: few; V: TRBV6-2/TRBV6-3
CDR3: CASSLGVLAGVREQYF; DNA: TGTGCCAGCAGCTTAGGGGTCCTAGCGGGAGTAAGGGAGCAGTACTTC; J: TRBJ2-7; D: TRBD2; size: -; V: TRBV13
CDR3: CASSFHPGQPYEQYF; DNA: TGCGCCAGCAGCTTCCACCCGGGACAGCCCTACGAGCAGTACTTC; J: TRBJ2-7; D: TRBD1; size: -; V: TRBV5-1
CDR3: CSVTPKRTEAFF; DNA: TGCAGCGTGACACCCAAAAGGACTGAAGCTTTCTTT; J: TRBJ1-1; D: -; size: few; V: TRBV29-1
CDR3: CASSLREGTLGNSPLHF; DNA: TGCGCCAGCAGCTTGCGCGAAGGGACCCTTGGTAATTCACCCCTCCACTTT; J: TRBJ1-6; D: -; size: few; V: TRBV5-1
CDR3: CASSPRTSRSSYEQYF; DNA: TGTGCCAGCAGCCCGCGGACTAGCCGATCCTCCTACGAGCAGTACTTC; J: TRBJ2-7; D: TRBD2; size: few; V: TRBV7-2
CDR3: CASSFVPVGTGTYEQYF; DNA: TGCGCCAGCAGCTTTGTCCCCGTCGGGACTGGAACCTACGAGCAGTACTTC; J: TRBJ2-7; D: -; size: many; V: TRBV5-1
CDR3: CASSFLRVNTEAFF; DNA: TGTGCCAGCAGCTTCCTCAGGGTGAACACTGAAGCTTTCTTT; J: TRBJ1-1; D: -; size: few; V: TRBV12-3/TRBV12-4
CDR3: CAISEEGRYNEQFF; DNA: TGTGCCATCAGTGAGGAGGGGCGATACAATGAGCAGTTCTTC; J: TRBJ2-1; D: -; size: few; V: TRBV10-3
CDR3: CSARDGAGPEKLFF; DNA: TGCAGTGCTAGAGATGGGGCAGGGCCTGAAAAACTGTTTTTT; J: TRBJ1-4; D: -; size: once; V: TRBV20-1